Listed here are 7 T cell receptor beta chains from one sample, sequenced in a study of tumor and adjacent non-tumor tissue in lung cancer. The library came from three nested PCR rounds adapted from ARM-PCR protocols. TCRdb processed the multiplex PCR reads anew with MiXCR; each CDR3 protein has one entry. Altogether 80,000 or so distinct CDR3 sequences are present, roughly 80% being singletons, with the ten largest covering approximately 55%. This sample's RNA came from whole unsorted tissue. Distant lung tissue was collected more than 3 cm away from the tumor edge. The material sequenced was distant non-tumor lung tissue. These receptors originate from a man in his sixties with non-small cell lung cancer.

As for this clonotype: Since a much larger clone is just one base distant, this may be a read error. V usage is TRBV20-1 and J usage is TRBJ1-6; possibly TRBD1 for D (5 bases). Germline V CDR1 and CDR2: DFQATT, SNEGSKA (reference sequence). The CDR3 loop spans 16 amino acids. With 7 bases removed from V and 6 bases from J, the gap between germline ends came to 22 bases. DNA for the CDR3: TGCAGTGTCCAGAACCCCGACTTCGGGGGTAATTCACCCCTCCACTTT. This sequence encodes CSVQNPDFGGNSPLHF.

There are many counts of this clonotype. The chain couples TRBV6-5 to TRBJ1-6, with TRBD1 as a possible D gene (5 bases). Germline lookup yields CDR1 MNHEY and CDR2 SVGAGI. The CDR3 runs 13 residues. Deletions cut 6 bases from V and 11 bases from J, with 14 bases between. The CDR3 DNA reads TGTGCCAGCAGCCCCCGACAGCCCCCACCCCTCCACTTT. This codes for CASSPRQPPPLHF.

Of note for this clonotype: No conserved phenylalanine or tryptophan is present at the end of the CDR3, so a read error is the likely explanation. V gene TRBV6-5 combines with J gene TRBJ1-5, with 8 bases that match TRBD1. Germline CDR1 MNHEY, CDR2 SVGAGI. The CDR3 is made up of 15 amino acids. V lost 2 bases to trimming and J lost 12 bases; unmatched junction nucleotides: 12. In DNA form, the CDR3 reads TGTGCCAGCAGTTACAGTGGACAGGGTAGTCAGTTCCAGCATCTT. Protein: CASSYSGQGSQFQHL.

Concerning this clonotype: This CDR3 fails to terminate in the conserved phenylalanine or tryptophan, so it likely reflects a read error. J is TRBJ2-3 and V is TRBV11-2; the D gene is possibly TRBD2 (6 bases). The CDR3 length is 18 residues. CDR1 is SGHAT, CDR2 FQNNGV, per germline. With 8 bases removed from V and 1 base from J, the gap between germline ends came to 25 bases. The DNA for the CDR3 is TGTGCCAGCGGCTCGCCCGGGAGAAATGAGTGGGGCACAGATACGCAGTATTTA. It translates to CASGSPGRNEWGTDTQYL.

This clonotype was counted once. V is TRBV6-6 and J is TRBJ1-5; D unresolved. The CDR3 spans 14 residues. Germline assignment: CDR1 MNHNY and CDR2 SVGAGI (reference sequence). V lost 5 bases and J lost 7, with 15 bases in between. CDR3 sequence (DNA): TGTGCCAGCAGTATTGTGGGTTCGTGGCAGCCCCAGCATTTT. Translation: CASSIVGSWQPQHF.

Concerning this clonotype: A much bigger clone sits one base away, suggesting this may be a read error. This chain links TRBV6-5 with TRBJ2-7; 7 bases match TRBD1. In germline, CDR1 is MNHEY, CDR2 SVGAGI. The CDR3 is 14 residues long. CDR3 DNA: TGTGTCAGCAGTTATTCTGACAGGGTCGCAGAGCAGTACTTC. It is translated as CVSSYSDRVAEQYF.

Remarks on this clonotype: An end of the junction does not agree with germline; a read error may underlie this. The chain has TRBV11-3 and TRBJ1-6; TRBD1 matches at 7 bases. This CDR3 region has 13 residues. Germline lookup yields CDR1 SGHNT and CDR2 YENEEA. DNA of the CDR3: TGTGCAAGCAGCGCCCGGGACAGATCACCCTTCCACTTT. Translating gives CASSARDRSPFHF.